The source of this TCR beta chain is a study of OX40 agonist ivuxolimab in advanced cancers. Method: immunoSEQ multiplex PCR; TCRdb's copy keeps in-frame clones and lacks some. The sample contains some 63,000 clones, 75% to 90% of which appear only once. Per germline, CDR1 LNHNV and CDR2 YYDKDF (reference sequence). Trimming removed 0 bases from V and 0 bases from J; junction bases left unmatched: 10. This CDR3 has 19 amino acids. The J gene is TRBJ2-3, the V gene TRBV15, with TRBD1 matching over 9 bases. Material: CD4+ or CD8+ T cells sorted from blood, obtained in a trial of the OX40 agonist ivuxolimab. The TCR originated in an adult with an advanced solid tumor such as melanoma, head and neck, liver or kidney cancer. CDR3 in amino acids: CATSREVQQGAPSTDTQYF. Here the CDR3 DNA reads TGTGCCACCAGCAGAGAAGTTCAACAGGGGGCTCCCAGCACAGATACGCAGTATTTT.